This T cell receptor beta chain derives from a study of T cell responses to AZD1222 COVID-19 vaccine. In the case of this clone: The antigen is unknown.

Recipients boosted at about 4 weeks or about 12 weeks are pooled. The length of the CDR3 is 16 residues. Germline V gene lookup returns CDR1 SGHTA and CDR2 FQGNSA. The V gene end was trimmed by 1 base and the J gene end by 6 bases; junction bases not matched to a gene: 3. Assay: immunoSEQ multiplex PCR; the TCRdb copy retains only in-frame clones and omits some. The sample has tens of thousands of clones; roughly four fifths are singletons. Whole-study results and caveats: Sampling captured repertoires only after the peak T cell response.

The clonotype comes from an adult who received the AZD1222 COVID-19 vaccine. This chain connects TRBV7-2 to TRBJ2-1; 13 nucleotides match TRBD2. The sequencing used peripheral blood, collected 28 days after the second AZD1222 dose. CDR3 nucleotide sequence: TGTGCCAGCAGCTTAGGCGGACTAGCGGGAGTCAATGAGCAGTTCTTC. Translation gives CASSLGGLAGVNEQFF.